This TCR beta chain was observed in a study of shared clonotypes between healthy human individuals. Overall study results and limits: Clonotypes shared by all four donors outscored non-shared clonotypes in generation probability.

Naive CD8 cells lacked CD45RO and underwent positive selection for CCR7, leaving out terminally differentiated effector memory CD45RA+ cells. Regarding this clone: The antigen is undetermined.

This CDR3 is built from 15 residues. V was trimmed by 0 bases and J by 6 bases, leaving 14 bases between them. In germline, CDR1 is MNHEY, CDR2 SVGAGI. Using immunoSEQ multiplex PCR, the repertoire was profiled, and TCRdb retains in-frame clones only, with some absent. The sample holds approximately 2,000,000 clones, over 85% seen once. The source of this sequence is a young man in good health. Some clones in this sample may be carry-over from other donors' samples. J is TRBJ1-1 and V is TRBV6-5; tentative D call: TRBD1 (5 bases). Sequencing was performed on naive CD8+ T cells from PBMCs. CDR3 loop: CASSYSTGGDPEAFF. Here the CDR3 DNA reads TGTGCCAGCAGTTACTCGACGGGAGGGGATCCTGAAGCTTTCTTT.